A single sample gave rise to the 30 T cell receptor beta chains below, sequenced in a study of OX40 agonist ivuxolimab in advanced cancers. Sequencing was performed with immunoSEQ multiplex PCR; in TCRdb, only in-frame clones are kept and a portion is missing. The sample consists of some 77,000 clones, over 85% of them appearing once. Sample: CD4+ or CD8+ T cells sorted from blood, taken in a trial of the OX40 agonist ivuxolimab. Source of these receptors: an adult with an advanced solid tumor such as melanoma, head and neck, liver or kidney cancer.

The V gene is TRBV9, the J gene TRBJ1-4, with TRBD1 as a possible D gene (5 bases). V dropped 0 bases and J dropped 7 bases, with 13 bases sitting between them. The length of the CDR3 is 15 residues. The germline V gene has CDR1 SGDLS and CDR2 YYNGEE. The CDR3 DNA reads TGTGCCAGCAGCGTAGCCTGGGGGACCGGTGAAAAACTGTTTTTT. Translated, it gives CASSVAWGTGEKLFF.

The V call is TRBV2, the J call TRBJ2-7; D might be TRBD1 or TRBD2, each matching 5 bases. The V end was cut by 3 bases, the J end by 7 bases, with 10 bases between. CDR3 length: 12 amino acids. Germline CDR1 is SNHLY and CDR2 is FYNNEI. The CDR3 region has the DNA TGTGCCAGCAGTGAGGGGACGTGGGAGCAGTACTTC. Amino acid sequence: CASSEGTWEQYF.

A single count supports this clone. J is TRBJ2-2 and V is TRBV15, with 9 bases identical to TRBD1. V was pared by 2 bases and J by 4 bases, with 8 bases of the junction left unmatched. This CDR3 is built from 17 residues. CDR1 and CDR2 from the germline V gene are LNHNV and YYDKDF (reference sequence). The DNA of the CDR3 is TGTGCCACCAGCAGACGTACAGGGGGCAAAGGCACCGGGGAGCTGTTTTTT. Protein sequence: CATSRRTGGKGTGELFF.

The chain joins TRBV7-2 to TRBJ2-5; D unresolved. Germline V gene data show CDR1 as SGHTA and CDR2 as FQGNSA. Trimming stripped 2 bases from V and 4 bases from J, with 5 bases between. The length of the CDR3 is 12 residues. The CDR3 bases are TGTGCCAGCAGCTTATTGAGAGAGACCCAGTACTTC. It yields the protein CASSLLRETQYF.

The chain uses TRBV10-3 and TRBJ1-1; possible D gene TRBD1, 5 bases. Germline loops: CDR1 ENHRY, CDR2 SYGVKD. This CDR3 is 16 amino acids long. V was trimmed by 4 bases and J by 0 bases, leaving 15 bases between them. CDR3 coding DNA: TGTGCCATCAGTGCCTCCCGGGGCAGCATGAACACTGAAGCTTTCTTT. This encodes CAISASRGSMNTEAFF.

V gene TRBV29-1 combines with J gene TRBJ2-7; TRBD1 agrees at 9 bases. In germline, CDR1 is SQVTM, CDR2 ANQGSEA. CDR3 length: 14 residues. The V and J ends lost 6 bases and 6 bases, in that order; junction bases with no gene match: 12. The CDR3 is CSVSPGQGFGEQYF. CDR3 bases: TGCAGCGTCTCCCCGGGACAGGGATTCGGCGAGCAGTACTTC.

The chain recombines TRBV2 with TRBJ1-4; 8 nucleotides agree with TRBD1. Germline V gene sequence: CDR1 SNHLY, CDR2 FYNNEI. Trimming removed 6 bases from V and 8 bases from J; junction bases left unmatched: 5. CDR3 length: 13 amino acids. This CDR3 reads CASRDRAGEKLFF. The CDR3 coding sequence is TGTGCCAGCAGGGACAGGGCGGGAGAAAAACTGTTTTTT. The whole variable domain, filled in from reference TRBV2 and TRBJ1-4, reads EPEVTQTPSHQVTQMGQEVILRCVPISNHLYFYWYRQILGQKVEFLVSFYNNEISEKSEIFDDQFSVERPDGSNFTLKIRSTKLEDSAMYFCASRDRAGEKLFFGSGTQLSVL.

This rearrangement joins TRBV7-1 to TRBJ1-2; D ambiguous. TRBV7-1 falls under the ORF class, with uncertain function. This CDR3 comprises 13 residues. V lost 4 bases, J lost 8 bases, and 14 bases lay in between. CDR3 in DNA: TGTGCCAGCAGCTTATACGCCCGGGAGGGCTACACCTTC. Translating it yields CASSLYAREGYTF.

This chain joins TRBV5-1 and TRBJ2-3, with TRBD2 matching 11 bases. After removal of 4 bases from V and 5 bases from J, the junction contained 9 bases not matched to a gene. The germline V gene encodes CDR1 SGHRS and CDR2 YFSETQ. The CDR3 has 16 amino acids. CDR3 coding DNA: TGCGCCAGCAGCCTGCCCCTAGCGGGGGGCGGAGATACGCAGTATTTT. This codes for CASSLPLAGGGDTQYF.

The rearrangement links TRBV5-6 to TRBJ2-1; 13 bases agree with TRBD2. The CDR3 spans 15 residues. The germline CDR1 and CDR2 sequences are SGHDT and YYEEEE. Trimming cost V 4 bases and J 10 bases; bases outside gene matches: 8. CDR3 loop: CASSMPGLAGQEQFF. CDR3 in DNA: TGTGCCAGCAGCATGCCGGGACTAGCGGGACAAGAGCAGTTCTTC.

This chain links TRBV7-2 with TRBJ2-7; D is possibly TRBD1 (6 bases). The ends were cut back, 0 bases at V and 2 bases at J, with 11 bases in the middle. This CDR3 spans 15 amino acids. The germline V gene has CDR1 SGHTA and CDR2 FQGNSA. This CDR3 reads CASSLALTGAYEQYF. CDR3 sequence (DNA): TGTGCCAGCAGCTTAGCGCTGACAGGCGCCTACGAGCAGTACTTC.

This clone has only a few counts. The chain joins TRBV9 to TRBJ2-3, with 11 bases identical to TRBD2. The CDR3 length is 17 residues. The junction had 7 bases not matched to a gene; V was cut back by 0 bases and J by 4 bases. Germline V gene sequence: CDR1 SGDLS, CDR2 YYNGEE. The CDR3 spells CASSVVGGTSGPDTQYF. The CDR3 nucleotides are TGTGCCAGCAGCGTAGTTGGTGGGACTAGCGGCCCAGATACGCAGTATTTT.

V is TRBV29-1 and J is TRBJ2-7, with 10 nucleotides matching TRBD2. The CDR3 extends over 15 amino acids. Trimming took 3 bases from V and 1 from J; bases not matched to a gene: 6. The germline V gene has CDR1 SQVTM and CDR2 ANQGSEA. The CDR3 region has the DNA TGCAGCGTTGACGCTAGCGGGGGCCGATCCTACGAGCAGTACTTC. The encoded protein is CSVDASGGRSYEQYF.

This clone turned up a few times. The V and J genes are TRBV28 and TRBJ2-3; 7 bases agree with TRBD1. V lost 5 bases and J lost 5; bases outside the gene matches: 7. There are 14 residues in the CDR3. Germline V lookup: CDR1 MDHEN, CDR2 SYDVKM. Here the CDR3 reads CASSPTGTVDTQYF. The CDR3 DNA follows: TGTGCCAGCAGTCCAACCGGGACAGTAGATACGCAGTATTTT.

The chain combines TRBV7-2 with TRBJ2-1; D is uncertain. Deletions cut 2 bases from V and 4 bases from J, with 9 bases between. This CDR3 has 14 amino acids. CDR1 SGHTA and CDR2 FQGNSA come from the germline V gene. The CDR3 DNA reads as TGTGCCAGCAGCTTAAGGGCGGATTACAATGAGCAGTTCTTC. This encodes CASSLRADYNEQFF.

This clone was seen more than once but under ten times. The J gene is TRBJ2-2, the V gene TRBV5-1, with D possibly TRBD2 on 5 matching bases. This CDR3 contains 13 residues. Looked up from germline, CDR1 is SGHRS and CDR2 is YFSETQ. Between the trimmed V and J ends, which lost 3 bases and 6 bases, there was a span of 9 bases. As DNA, the CDR3 is TGCGCCAGCAGCTCGAGGGATTCCGGGGAGCTGTTTTTT. Its translation: CASSSRDSGELFF.

The chain links TRBV2 to TRBJ2-1; D is undetermined. The CDR3 has 11 amino acids. Germline V lookup: CDR1 SNHLY, CDR2 FYNNEI. Trimming took 4 bases from V and 8 from J, leaving 6 bases between them. The CDR3 spells CASSGTYEQFF. In nucleotides, the CDR3 is TGTGCCAGCAGTGGAACCTATGAGCAGTTCTTC.

The V call is TRBV2, the J call TRBJ1-2, with D perhaps matching TRBD1 (6 bases). The CDR3 has 16 residues. Looked up from germline, CDR1 is SNHLY and CDR2 is FYNNEI. Trimming took 10 bases from V and 4 from J, leaving 25 bases between them. DNA for the CDR3: TGTGCCAACTCGCTCGAGGGCGTGGGGGCCGGCTATGGCTACACCTTC. Translating gives CANSLEGVGAGYGYTF.

V gene TRBV2 combines with J gene TRBJ2-7, with TRBD1 identical over 10 bases. The CDR3 is made up of 13 amino acids. CDR1 and CDR2 (germline): SNHLY, FYNNEI. The ends lost 5 bases at V and 12 bases at J; junction bases unmatched: 10. This CDR3 reads CASSWTGGDSRYF. The CDR3 nucleotides read TGTGCCAGCAGTTGGACAGGGGGTGACAGCCGGTACTTC. Using reference TRBV2 and TRBJ2-7 for the parts outside the CDR3, the full variable domain is EPEVTQTPSHQVTQMGQEVILRCVPISNHLYFYWYRQILGQKVEFLVSFYNNEISEKSEIFDDQFSVERPDGSNFTLKIRSTKLEDSAMYFCASSWTGGDSRYFGPGTRLTVT.

This sequence joins TRBV18 and TRBJ2-1; 7 bases map to TRBD1. With 4 bases clipped from V and 10 bases from J, the junction kept 13 bases outside the gene matches. Germline CDR1 reads KGHSH; CDR2 reads LQKENI. This CDR3 is built from 15 residues. CDR3 amino acids: CASSQNSRQGQEQFF. CDR3 in DNA: TGTGCCAGCTCACAAAATTCCCGACAGGGCCAAGAGCAGTTCTTC.

V is TRBV7-6 and J is TRBJ2-5, with D perhaps given as TRBD1 or TRBD2 (6 bases each). The CDR3 covers 12 residues. Looked up from germline, CDR1 is SGHVS and CDR2 is FNYEAQ. Trimming pared 5 bases from V and 10 bases from J, leaving 14 bases between. The CDR3 bases are TGTGCCAGCAGCACCCCCGAGGGGGGCCAGTACTTC. Its protein product is CASSTPEGGQYF.

J is TRBJ2-5 and V is TRBV4-3; D is ambiguous. The CDR3 runs to 13 residues. CDR1 LGHNA and CDR2 YSLEER come from the germline V gene. Trimming pared 1 base from V and 5 bases from J, leaving 8 bases between. Here the CDR3 reads CASSQVYGETQYF. CDR3 in DNA: TGCGCCAGCAGCCAAGTCTACGGGGAGACCCAGTACTTC.

J is TRBJ2-7 and V is TRBV7-4; D uncertain. Looked up from germline, CDR1 is SGHVT and CDR2 is SQSDAQ. V dropped 8 bases and J dropped 7 bases, with 12 bases sitting between them. This CDR3 has 11 amino acids. CDR3 sequence reads: CASAPRFEQYF. The DNA of the CDR3 is TGTGCCAGCGCCCCCCGCTTTGAGCAGTACTTC.

This clone appeared a single time. The V gene is TRBV28, the J gene TRBJ2-5; possible D gene TRBD1, 5 bases. Per germline, CDR1 MDHEN and CDR2 SYDVKM. The CDR3 runs to 13 residues. V was cut by 2 bases and J by 7 bases, with 11 bases left in between. CDR3 sequence reads: CASSLPGMGTQYF. The DNA for the CDR3 is TGTGCCAGCAGTTTACCAGGGATGGGGACCCAGTACTTC.

V gene TRBV30 combines with J gene TRBJ2-2; 8 bases match TRBD1. The ends lost 1 base at V and 0 bases at J; junction bases unmatched: 1. Germline loops: CDR1 GTSNPN, CDR2 SVGIG (reference sequence). The CDR3 length is 15 residues. For the CDR3, the DNA is TGTGCCTGGAGTGGGGGACAGGCGAACACCGGGGAGCTGTTTTTT. Amino acids: CAWSGGQANTGELFF.

V usage is TRBV11-2 and J usage is TRBJ2-7, with D perhaps matching TRBD1 (6 bases). The ends were cut back, 1 base at V and 1 base at J, with 11 bases in the middle. The CDR3 sequence is 15 residues long. CDR1 SGHAT and CDR2 FQNNGV come from the germline V gene. Here the CDR3 reads CASSLVLDRSYEQYF. CDR3 bases: TGTGCCAGCAGCTTAGTTCTAGACAGGTCCTACGAGCAGTACTTC.

This clone was counted between two and nine times. The rearrangement links TRBV5-1 to TRBJ1-3, with 9 nucleotides matching TRBD1. The CDR3 consists of 13 residues. With 4 bases clipped from V and 8 bases from J, the junction kept 4 bases outside the gene matches. Germline CDR1 reads SGHRS; CDR2 reads YFSETQ. CDR3: CASSPGQGDTIYF. In DNA, the CDR3 is TGCGCCAGCAGCCCGGGACAGGGTGACACCATATATTTT.

The rearrangement links TRBV2 to TRBJ2-3; 7 nucleotides align to TRBD1. This CDR3 contains 12 residues. J gave up 8 bases and V 4 bases, and 3 bases lay outside the gene matches. Germline V gene data show CDR1 as SNHLY and CDR2 as FYNNEI. For the CDR3, the DNA is TGTGCCAGCAGTGGGACAGGCAGTACGCAGTATTTT. Translating it yields CASSGTGSTQYF.

V is TRBV5-1 and J is TRBJ2-7, with 8 bases aligning to TRBD1. This CDR3 has 15 amino acids. The V gene end was trimmed by 3 bases and the J gene end by 0 bases; junction bases not matched to a gene: 5. Germline V gives CDR1 SGHRS, CDR2 YFSETQ. The CDR3 nucleotides read TGCGCCAGCAGCTCCACAGGGGGTCCCTCCTACGAGCAGTACTTC. Its protein is CASSSTGGPSYEQYF.

J is TRBJ2-4 and V is TRBV30; unclear D gene. CDR1 is GTSNPN, CDR2 SVGIG, per germline (reference sequence). The CDR3 has 14 amino acids. The V and J ends lost 0 bases and 7 bases respectively, with 13 bases between them. CDR3 amino acids: CAWSVYGLRNIQYF. In DNA, the CDR3 is TGTGCCTGGAGTGTTTACGGCCTTCGGAACATTCAGTACTTC.